Listed below are T cell receptor beta chains from one sample, sequenced in a study of cytomegalovirus exposure and HLA in healthy donors. Profiling relied on immunoSEQ multiplex PCR, and the TCRdb table lists in-frame clones only, not all of them. Of about 140,000 clones listed, roughly four fifths were seen once; the top ten hold about 1.2%. Sequenced material: PBMCs. The receptors shown here come from a woman between 40 and 55 years old in good health and CMV-seronegative. CDR3s include the opening cysteine and the closing phenylalanine or tryptophan. D genes are given only for firm matches. Only part of the rows carry a size: once, few, many, or a class if the clone is expanded.

>TRBJ1-2|-|-|TRBV4-3
TGCGCCAGCAGCCGACTGTTAGACAGATTAGCTAACTATGGCTACACCTTC
CASSRLLDRLANYGYTF
>TRBJ2-2|-|few|TRBV19
TGTGCCAGTAGTATAGGAGTAACCACCGGGGAGCTGTTTTTT
CASSIGVTTGELFF
>TRBJ2-5|-|-|TRBV6-5
TGTGCCAGCAGTTTGGGTGGGGCCGGAGAGACCCAGTACTTC
CASSLGGAGETQYF
>TRBJ1-3|TRBD1|-|TRBV5-1
TGCGCCAGCAGCCTCTACTATACAGGGGACCCCATCTTCTCTGGAAACACCATATATTTT
CASSLYYTGDPIFSGNTIYF
>TRBJ1-2|TRBD1|few|TRBV11-1
TGTGCCAGCAGCTTTGGGACAGGGCCTGGATATGGCTACACCTTC
CASSFGTGPGYGYTF
>TRBJ1-2|TRBD1|-|TRBV9
TGTGCCAGCAGCGTGACAGGGGCCAACTATGGCTACACCTTC
CASSVTGANYGYTF
>TRBJ2-5|-|-|TRBV7-8
TGTGCCAGCAGCTTAGGACTGGAAGAGACCCAGTACTTC
CASSLGLEETQYF
>TRBJ1-2|TRBD1|-|TRBV28
TGTGCCAGCAGTTTAAATTCAGGGGGCCTTAACTATGGCTACACCTTC
CASSLNSGGLNYGYTF
>TRBJ2-3|TRBD2|-|TRBV29-1
TGCAGCGTTGATGGTGACGGGTTAGCGGGGGCCAAGTCCGATACGCAGTATTTT
CSVDGDGLAGAKSDTQYF
>TRBJ1-1|-|-|TRBV6-1
TGTGCCAGCAGTGACAACTCAGGGGATGGCACTGAAGCTTTCTTT
CASSDNSGDGTEAFF
>TRBJ1-1|-|-|TRBV18
TGTGCCAGCTCATCCACAGGGTTGGACACTGAAGCTTTCTTT
CASSSTGLDTEAFF
>TRBJ2-7|TRBD1|-|TRBV11-2
TGTGCCAGCCAAGACAGGGCAAACGAGCAGTACTTC
CASQDRANEQYF
>TRBJ2-4|-|-|TRBV5-4
TGTGCCAGCAGCTTGGGCAGGGACACTAAATACATTCAGTACTTC
CASSLGRDTKYIQYF
>TRBJ1-1|TRBD1|-|TRBV5-1
TGCGCCAGCAGCCAAGGGACAGCCAACACTGAAGCTTTCTTT
CASSQGTANTEAFF
>TRBJ2-5|-|few|TRBV6-1
TGTGCCAGCAGTGAAGTCCGCGGGCTCGAGACCCAGTACTTC
CASSEVRGLETQYF